This T cell receptor beta chain was found in a study of cytomegalovirus exposure and HLA in healthy donors. To note about this clone: Its antigen is not identified.

The CDR3 length is 16 residues. Trimming shortened V by 1 base and J by 4 bases, and 16 bases separated the two germline ends. Germline CDR1 and CDR2: SEHNR and FQNEAQ (reference sequence). Vbeta (60) and Jbeta (13) primers were used in the PCR. Generated by immunoSEQ multiplex PCR, the TCRdb table keeps only in-frame clones and is missing some. Here the sample spans around 110,000 clones, roughly 68% being singletons. Study-level points and caveats: In a later analysis, donors in an Asian-associated ancestry cluster reportedly had fewer N-insertions in productive TCRs than the cohort mean.

The specimen was PBMCs. This chain connects TRBV7-9 to TRBJ2-5; TRBD1 might be the D (5 bases). The sequence was collected from a young man in good health and CMV-seropositive. The CDR3: CASSLGQATGRETQYF. Here the CDR3 DNA reads TGTGCCAGCAGCTTAGGTCAGGCTACAGGCAGAGAGACCCAGTACTTC.